A selection of T cell receptor beta chains follows, all from one sample in a study of regulatory T cells in long-lasting Graves disease. MiXCR, run by TCRdb on the multiplex PCR reads, gives a single entry per CDR3 protein. The sample carries 550,000 or so distinct CDR3 sequences, approximately 12% recorded once. This same sample was also part of a study on T cells in Graves' hyperthyroidism and ophthalmopathy.

Source: peripheral blood mononuclear cells (PBMCs), taken at new diagnosis, from a patient treated with antithyroid drugs. These receptors originate from a woman aged 30 to 39 with Graves disease. The CDR3 runs from the conserved cysteine through the conserved F or W. Fields, in order: clone size, V gene, J gene, D gene, CDR3 DNA, CDR3 protein. A D gene is named only where the DNA matches it firmly. Only some rows state a clone size, as once, few, many or a class for expanded clones.

>few|TRBV15|TRBJ2-1|NA
TGTGCCACCAGCGGAGAGGTCTGGTCCTACAATGAGCAGTTCTTC
CATSGEVWSYNEQFF
>NA|TRBV10-2|TRBJ2-2|NA
TGCGCCAGTTGGTTGCAGGGAGGCACCGGGGAGCTGTTTTTT
CASWLQGGTGELFF
>many|TRBV5-1|TRBJ2-1|NA
TGCGCCAGCAGCGTAACTAGTCCGACCGACAATGAGCAGTTCTTC
CASSVTSPTDNEQFF
>NA|TRBV12-3/TRBV12-4|TRBJ2-2|TRBD2
TGTGCCAGCAGCTCCGGGACTAGCGATGGCGGGGAGCTGTTTTTT
CASSSGTSDGGELFF
>many|TRBV7-9|TRBJ2-7|NA
TGTGCCAGCAGCCAACTTCTGGAGACATCAGGGTACTACGAGCAGTACTTC
CASSQLLETSGYYEQYF
>NA|TRBV15|TRBJ2-2|NA
TGTGCCACCAGCCCTTTGGCCGGGGAGCTGTTTTTT
CATSPLAGELFF
>many|TRBV28|TRBJ2-1|TRBD2
TGTGCCAGCAGAACCCTAGCGGGAGGTCTGTACAATGAGCAGTTCTTC
CASRTLAGGLYNEQFF
>many|TRBV2|TRBJ2-2|TRBD1
TGTGCCAGCATTCGACGTCCCGGGACAGGGCACACCGGGGAGCTGTTTTTT
CASIRRPGTGHTGELFF
>NA|TRBV6-2/TRBV6-3|TRBJ1-5|NA
TGTGCCAGCAGGGAGGGGGTTAGCAATCAGCCCCAGCATTTT
CASREGVSNQPQHF
>many|TRBV7-9|TRBJ2-1|NA
TGTGCCAGCAGCTTGAGAGGGGTCGAGGATGAGCAGTTCTTC
CASSLRGVEDEQFF
>many|TRBV7-9|TRBJ2-7|TRBD1
TGTGCCAGCAGCTCTCGGGCGACAGGGGAATACTACGAGCAGTACTTC
CASSSRATGEYYEQYF
>few|TRBV27|TRBJ2-1|NA
TGTGCCAGCAGTTTCCGACTAGGGGTATTGAGGGAGCAGTTCTTC
CASSFRLGVLREQFF
>few|TRBV6-2/TRBV6-3|TRBJ2-7|NA
TGTGCCAGCAGGAGAAGTTACTACGAGCAGTACTTC
CASRRSYYEQYF
>few|TRBV28|TRBJ2-2|TRBD1
TGTGCCAGCAGTTCAACGACAGGGAGCACCGGGGAGCTGTTTTTT
CASSSTTGSTGELFF
>many|TRBV20-1|TRBJ1-6|NA
TGCAGTGCGACAGTAAGAGAGAATTCACCCCTCCACTTT
CSATVRENSPLHF
>few|TRBV11-1|TRBJ2-7|TRBD1
TGTGCCAGCAGCTTGGGGGTTTCGGGGGACAGGTGGCCCACCTACGAGCAGTACTTC
CASSLGVSGDRWPTYEQYF
>NA|TRBV25-1|TRBJ1-1|NA
TGTGCCAGCAGTGAATGGGCTGACACTGAAGCTTTCTTT
CASSEWADTEAFF
>many|TRBV7-9|TRBJ2-6|NA
TGTGCCAGCAGCTTAGGAGCGGCGACTTTCTCTGGGGCCAACGTCCTGACTTTC
CASSLGAATFSGANVLTF
>many|TRBV7-9|TRBJ2-7|TRBD2
TGTGCCAGCAGCCCCGATATTAGCGGGAGTGTCTCCTACGAGCAGTACTTC
CASSPDISGSVSYEQYF
>few|TRBV5-6|TRBJ1-5|NA
TGTGCCAGCAGCTTGTTTGTAGGGACATATAGCAATCAGCCCCAGCATTTT
CASSLFVGTYSNQPQHF
>many|TRBV10-3|TRBJ2-5|TRBD2
TGTGCCATCAGTGGAGGGGTAGCGGGAGGGGCCTGGGAGCCCACGTCAGAGACCCAGTACTTC
CAISGGVAGGAWEPTSETQYF
>NA|TRBV12-3/TRBV12-4|TRBJ2-7|TRBD1
TGTGCCAGCAGTACCTCAAGGACAGGGTACCACGAGCAGTACTTC
CASSTSRTGYHEQYF
>NA|TRBV7-9|TRBJ1-2|NA
TGTGCCAGCAGCTTATCGGGGGGGCGGTCCTTAGCTTACAACTATGGCTACACCTTC
CASSLSGGRSLAYNYGYTF
>many|TRBV11-2|TRBJ2-7|NA
TGTGCCAGCAGCTTAGGGTGGCCTAAGCCCATATACGAGCAGTACTTC
CASSLGWPKPIYEQYF
>NA|TRBV18|TRBJ2-7|NA
TGTGCCAGCTCACCGGACGTGGTTAACGAGCAGTACTTC
CASSPDVVNEQYF
>few|TRBV2|TRBJ2-1|TRBD1
TGTGCCAGCAGTTGGACAGGGATCCTAAATGAGCAGTTCTTC
CASSWTGILNEQFF
>many|TRBV6-5|TRBJ2-1|NA
TGTGCCAGCAGTTACGACAGCCGTCTAAAGTTCTTC
CASSYDSRLKFF